This TCR beta chain was sequenced in a study of OX40 agonist ivuxolimab in advanced cancers. Study findings and constraints: Mean expanded clone counts were higher in CD8+ than CD4+ T cells. At 0.1 to 3.0 mg/kg, clonal expansion of CD4+ and CD8+ blood T cells had occurred by week 6.

Baseline, cycle 4 day 1, and cycle 7 day 1 were the blood sampling points. The repertoire was sequenced with immunoSEQ multiplex PCR; TCRdb's copy has only in-frame clones and lacks some. The table lists 75,000 to 95,000 clones, about 89% of them singletons, with about 9% in the top ten. Unmatched junction bases numbered 3, after V lost 6 bases and J lost 3 bases. The CDR3 covers 14 residues. CDR1 and CDR2 (germline): MNHNS, SASEGT. This clone was detected a few times. Its antigen is as yet unknown. The V gene is TRBV6-1, the J gene TRBJ2-3; TRBD1 matches at 10 bases. The TCR originated in an adult with an advanced solid tumor such as melanoma, head and neck, liver or kidney cancer. This material consisted of CD4+ or CD8+ T cells sorted from blood, taken in a trial of the OX40 agonist ivuxolimab. The CDR3 loop reads CASSGGQGTDTQYF. Here the CDR3 DNA reads TGTGCCAGCAGCGGGGGACAGGGGACAGATACGCAGTATTTT.